The 10 T cell receptor beta chains listed next were all sequenced from one sample in a study of blood T cell repertoires in COVID-19. TCRdb's copy holds only in-frame clones and misses some; the assay was immunoSEQ multiplex PCR. Of 250,000 to 300,000 clones listed, roughly 83% were seen once; the top ten hold roughly 4.5%. Sequenced sample: peripheral blood. Receptor source: a man between 60 and 75 years old who had recovered from COVID-19.

The rearrangement joins TRBV7-2 to TRBJ2-1; 10 bases match TRBD2. V shed 5 bases, J shed 5 bases, and the junction held 9 bases outside the gene matches. The CDR3 has 16 amino acids. Germline values: CDR1 SGHTA, CDR2 FQGNSA. DNA for the CDR3: TGTGCCAGCAGCCCCGCTCCACTAGCGGGGAACAATGAGCAGTTCTTC. Amino acids: CASSPAPLAGNNEQFF.

The rearrangement links TRBV30 to TRBJ2-7; perhaps TRBD2 as D (5 bases). Germline V gives CDR1 GTSNPN, CDR2 SVGIG (reference sequence). This CDR3 comprises 12 residues. Trimming shortened V by 1 base and J by 6 bases, and 10 bases separated the two germline ends. The CDR3 is CAWSGLAGEQYF. The CDR3 coding sequence is TGTGCCTGGAGTGGGCTAGCAGGCGAGCAGTACTTC.

This sequence joins TRBV5-1 and TRBJ1-3; TRBD1 aligns across 7 bases. This CDR3 has 16 residues. J was trimmed by 0 bases and V by 4 bases; bases with no gene match: 7. CDR1 is SGHRS and CDR2 is YFSETQ in the germline V gene. The CDR3 spells CASSDTTGVSGNTIYF. The CDR3 DNA sequence: TGCGCCAGCAGCGATACCACAGGGGTCTCTGGAAACACCATATATTTT.

The genes are TRBV3-1 (or the pseudogene TRBV3-2) and TRBJ1-1; no definite D call. Trimming shortened V by 4 bases and J by 4 bases, and 13 bases separated the two germline ends. The germline V gene has CDR1 LGHDT and CDR2 YNNKEL (reference sequence). The CDR3 sequence is 14 residues long. CDR3 in DNA: TGTGCCAGCAGCCCTTACCGCGATCGCACTGAAGCTTTCTTT. Its protein product is CASSPYRDRTEAFF.

Only a few counts were recorded for this clone. The genes are TRBV30 and TRBJ2-7; 9 bases line up with TRBD2. The germline gives CDR1 GTSNPN, CDR2 SVGIG (reference sequence). The CDR3 spans 18 residues. V gave up 1 base and J gave up 4 bases; unmatched junction bases: 17. In DNA form, the CDR3 reads TGTGCCTGGAGTGCGCCCCGACTAGCGGAGAGGGTTCGGTACGAGCAGTACTTC. It specifies CAWSAPRLAERVRYEQYF.

The chain carries TRBV27 and TRBJ2-1; perhaps TRBD1 as D (6 bases). V lost 3 bases, J lost 14 bases, and 29 bases lay in between. This CDR3 has 17 residues. CDR1 and CDR2 from the germline V gene are MNHEY and SMNVEV (reference sequence). DNA for the CDR3: TGTGCCAGCAGTTTGGGCAGACAGGTGTCGTATAGTGGGGGCGAGTTCTTC. This sequence encodes CASSLGRQVSYSGGEFF.

The chain employs TRBV7-2 and TRBJ2-1; 8 positions agree with TRBD1. The CDR3 loop spans 16 amino acids. Germline V CDR1 and CDR2: SGHTA, FQGNSA. The J segment lost 7 bases and the V segment lost 8 bases, leaving 16 bases of the junction unmatched. CDR3 in DNA: TGTGCCAGCCGAACTCAGGGGGCGGTGACGGGAAATGAGCAGTTCTTC. Its protein is CASRTQGAVTGNEQFF.

V is TRBV5-1 and J is TRBJ2-5; 10 positions agree with TRBD1. This CDR3 has 14 residues. V lost 4 bases and J lost 3; bases outside the gene matches: 3. The germline V gene encodes CDR1 SGHRS and CDR2 YFSETQ. Here the CDR3 DNA reads TGCGCCAGCAGCGTAGGGACAGGGGAAGAGACCCAGTACTTC. Its translation is CASSVGTGEETQYF.

The V gene is TRBV11-2, the J gene TRBJ1-1, with TRBD1 identical over 7 bases. This CDR3 spans 15 amino acids. Germline CDR1 reads SGHAT; CDR2 reads FQNNGV. Germline trimming cut 5 bases from V and 4 bases from J; bases unmatched to any gene: 10. CDR3 sequence: CASSRDRARGTEAFF. The CDR3 DNA reads as TGTGCCAGCAGCCGAGACAGGGCTCGGGGCACTGAAGCTTTCTTT.

The J gene is TRBJ2-2, the V gene TRBV3-1 (or the pseudogene TRBV3-2); 9 nucleotides match TRBD1. The CDR3 totals 16 residues. Per germline, CDR1 LGHDT and CDR2 YNNKEL (reference sequence). With V trimmed by 9 bases and J by 5 bases, 13 bases remained unmatched. DNA of the CDR3: TGTGCCAGTAATCAAGAGACAGGGGGATATACCGGGGAGCTGTTTTTT. This encodes CASNQETGGYTGELFF.